This T cell receptor (beta chain) was profiled in a study of cytomegalovirus exposure and HLA in healthy donors. The CDR3 has 15 residues. The V and J ends lost 6 bases and 5 bases, in that order; junction bases with no gene match: 12. Germline CDR1 LNHDA, CDR2 SQIVND (reference sequence). Unrecorded immune exposure was likely among donors, who were nominally healthy when sampled. Amplification used 60 Vbeta primers and 13 Jbeta primers. Measured with immunoSEQ multiplex PCR; TCRdb has only the in-frame clones, and not every one. The sample yields roughly 170,000 clones, roughly 78% seen once. The specimen sequenced was PBMCs. The clonotype comes from a boy between 10 and 17 years old in good health and CMV-seronegative. This sequence joins TRBV19 and TRBJ1-2; TRBD1 aligns across 7 bases. The CDR3 DNA sequence: TGTGCCAGTAGCAGACCGGGACAGAGGATGTATGGCTACACCTTC. Protein product: CASSRPGQRMYGYTF.